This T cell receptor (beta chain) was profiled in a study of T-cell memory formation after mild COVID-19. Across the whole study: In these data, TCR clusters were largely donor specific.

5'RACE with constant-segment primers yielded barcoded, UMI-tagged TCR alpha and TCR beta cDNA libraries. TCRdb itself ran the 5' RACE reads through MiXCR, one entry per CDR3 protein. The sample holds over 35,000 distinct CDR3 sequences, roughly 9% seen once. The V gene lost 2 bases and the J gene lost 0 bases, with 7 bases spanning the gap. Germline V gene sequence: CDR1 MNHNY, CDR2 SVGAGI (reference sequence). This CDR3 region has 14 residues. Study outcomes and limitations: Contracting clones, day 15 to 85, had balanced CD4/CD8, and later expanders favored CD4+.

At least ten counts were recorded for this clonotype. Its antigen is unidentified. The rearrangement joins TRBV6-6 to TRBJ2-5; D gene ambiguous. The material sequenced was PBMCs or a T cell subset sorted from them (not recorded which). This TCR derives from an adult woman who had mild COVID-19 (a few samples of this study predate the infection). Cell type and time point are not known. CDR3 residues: CASSYELYQETQYF. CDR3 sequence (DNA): TGTGCCAGCAGTTACGAGCTATACCAAGAGACCCAGTACTTC.